Following are 32 T cell receptor beta chains from one sample sequenced in a study of T-cell memory formation after mild COVID-19. TCRdb reprocessed the 5' RACE reads with MiXCR, giving one entry per CDR3 protein. The data show 400,000 or so distinct CDR3 sequences, roughly 20% seen once. The sample was PBMCs or a T cell subset sorted from them (not recorded which). The source of these receptors is an adult woman who had mild COVID-19 (a few samples of this study predate the infection). Cell type and time point are not known.

The V and J genes are TRBV7-9 and TRBJ2-7, with D perhaps matching TRBD1 or TRBD2 (6 bases each). In germline, CDR1 is SEHNR, CDR2 FQNEAQ (reference sequence). This CDR3 has 13 residues. V was shortened by 6 bases and J by 5 bases, with 14 bases between the two germline ends. This CDR3 reads CASRRGGIDEQYF. DNA for the CDR3: TGTGCCAGCAGGAGAGGGGGGATCGACGAGCAGTACTTC. The variable domain in full, with the rest retrieved from reference TRBV7-9 and TRBJ2-7, is DTGVSQNPRHKITKRGQNVTFRCDPISEHNRLYWYRQTLGQGPEFLTYFQNEAQLEKSRLLSDRFSAERPKGSFSTLEIQRTEQGDSAMYLCASRRGGIDEQYFGPGTRLTVT.

The rearrangement links TRBV19 to TRBJ2-3; TRBD2 is a possible D gene (6 bases). This CDR3 contains 14 residues. V was shortened by 3 bases and J by 6 bases, with 13 bases between the two germline ends. Germline loops: CDR1 LNHDA, CDR2 SQIVND (reference sequence). The CDR3 nucleotides read TGTGCCAGTAGTATTTCGTCAAGCGGGGATACGCAGTATTTT. Translating gives CASSISSSGDTQYF.

This clonotype was recorded a few times. CDR3: CATSRDSSSSWAQYF. The CDR3 bases are TGTGCCACCAGCAGAGATAGTAGTTCCAGTTGGGCGCAGTATTTT. The V call is TRBV15, the J call TRBJ2-3, with unresolved D. Trimming shortened V by 0 bases and J by 10 bases, and 17 bases separated the two germline ends. The CDR3 runs to 15 residues. Germline values: CDR1 LNHNV, CDR2 YYDKDF (reference sequence).

This clonotype has more than one count but fewer than ten. The chain employs TRBV11-2 and TRBJ2-1; D possibly corresponds to TRBD2 (5 bases). The germline CDR1 and CDR2 sequences are SGHAT and FQNNGV. The CDR3 has 15 amino acids. V was cut by 3 bases and J by 3 bases, with 12 bases left in between. This chain's CDR3 is CASSLMGSNYNEQFF. As DNA, the CDR3 is TGTGCCAGCAGCTTGATGGGGAGTAACTACAATGAGCAGTTCTTC.

The V gene is TRBV11-2, the J gene TRBJ2-4, with 10 bases matching TRBD2. The CDR3 contains 15 residues. Trimming removed 6 bases from V and 7 bases from J; junction bases left unmatched: 9. The germline V gene has CDR1 SGHAT and CDR2 FQNNGV. The CDR3 nucleotides are TGTGCCAGCAGACCAGCGGGAGGGCATGGGAACATTCAGTACTTC. This translates into CASRPAGGHGNIQYF.

The gene calls are TRBV29-1 and TRBJ2-2, with no clear D. CDR1 and CDR2 (germline): SQVTM, ANQGSEA. The CDR3 contains 15 residues. Deletions cut 3 bases from V and 0 bases from J, with 11 bases between. The CDR3 spells CSVEGTAANTGELFF. For the CDR3, the DNA is TGCAGCGTTGAGGGAACAGCCGCGAACACCGGGGAGCTGTTTTTT.

This clonotype turned up a few times. This chain links TRBV14 with TRBJ2-5; tentatively, D is TRBD1 (5 bases). Germline assignment: CDR1 SGHDN and CDR2 FVKESK. The ends were cut back, 1 base at V and 1 base at J, with 13 bases in the middle. The CDR3 covers 16 residues. CDR3 region: CASSQGKGVIQETQYF. The CDR3 DNA reads TGTGCCAGCAGCCAAGGGAAAGGGGTAATCCAAGAGACCCAGTACTTC.

This clonotype showed up just a few times. The rearrangement uses TRBV5-6 and TRBJ2-5, with 11 bases aligning to TRBD1. Unmatched junction bases numbered 7, after V lost 4 bases and J lost 5 bases. The CDR3 length is 15 residues. Per the germline V gene, CDR1 is SGHDT and CDR2 is YYEEEE. CDR3 coding DNA: TGTGCCAGCAGCCCCACCGGGACAGGGGGGGAGACCCAGTACTTC. It is translated as CASSPTGTGGETQYF.

The chain has TRBV12-3 or TRBV12-4 and TRBJ2-4; a possible D gene is TRBD1 (5 bases). The CDR3 loop spans 13 amino acids. V was trimmed by 5 bases and J by 4 bases, leaving 9 bases between them. CDR3 amino acids: CASSPDSKNIQYF. CDR3 DNA sequence: TGTGCCAGCAGTCCCGACAGTAAAAACATTCAGTACTTC.

V usage is TRBV5-6 and J usage is TRBJ2-2; D not certain. V was pared by 4 bases and J by 7 bases, with 23 bases between. This CDR3 is 17 amino acids long. Germline assignment: CDR1 SGHDT and CDR2 YYEEEE. In DNA, the CDR3 is TGTGCCAGCAGCCCCACCGGGCCTTATTTATCTGTCGGGGAGCTGTTTTTT. It is translated as CASSPTGPYLSVGELFF.

DNA of the CDR3: TGTGCCATCAAGGACAGGACTAGCGGGAGTGACGAGCAGTTCTTC. Translation: CAIKDRTSGSDEQFF. The gene calls are TRBV10-3 and TRBJ2-1, with 13 bases matching TRBD2. Per the germline V gene, CDR1 is ENHRY and CDR2 is SYGVKD. V lost 7 bases to trimming and J lost 10 bases; unmatched junction nucleotides: 10. The CDR3 is 15 residues long.

This clonotype showed up just once. J is TRBJ1-1 and V is TRBV19; possible D gene TRBD1, 6 bases. V was cut by 8 bases and J by 6 bases, with 16 bases left in between. The CDR3 totals 13 residues. Per germline, CDR1 LNHDA and CDR2 SQIVND (reference sequence). The CDR3 is CASRQEPGAEAFF. As DNA, the CDR3 is TGTGCCAGTCGACAGGAGCCTGGGGCTGAAGCTTTCTTT. Complete variable domain (other parts from reference TRBV19 and TRBJ1-1): DGGITQSPKYLFRKEGQNVTLSCEQNLNHDAMYWYRQDPGQGLRLIYYSQIVNDFQKGDIAEGYSVSREKKESFPLTVTSAQKNPTAFYLCASRQEPGAEAFFGQGTRLTVV.

This clonotype was found a few times. This chain connects TRBV2 to TRBJ2-1, with D possibly matching TRBD2 (5 bases). Germline values: CDR1 SNHLY, CDR2 FYNNEI. The CDR3 is made up of 12 amino acids. V lost 0 bases and J 9 bases, leaving 6 bases between the germline ends. The CDR3 here is CASSEAAGEQFF. The CDR3 DNA sequence: TGTGCCAGCAGTGAAGCTGCGGGTGAGCAGTTCTTC.

The chain uses TRBV20-1 and TRBJ2-7; TRBD2 agrees at 7 bases. The V segment lost 3 bases and the J segment 3 bases; nucleotides outside the gene matches: 11. Germline-derived CDR1 and CDR2 are DFQATT and SNEGSKA (reference sequence). The CDR3 is 15 residues long. The CDR3 sequence is CSASVSKREGYEQYF. The CDR3 DNA reads as TGCAGTGCTAGCGTTTCCAAGCGGGAAGGCTACGAGCAGTACTTC.

J is TRBJ2-1 and V is TRBV5-1; 10 nucleotides agree with TRBD2. This CDR3 region has 12 residues. V trimming: 4 bases; J trimming: 15 bases; junction bases outside the gene matches: 7. Germline CDR1 SGHRS, CDR2 YFSETQ. The CDR3 loop reads CASSLGLALPFF. CDR3 nucleotide sequence: TGCGCCAGCAGCCTGGGACTAGCGTTACCGTTCTTC.

The chain is built from TRBV12-5 and TRBJ2-5; D unresolved. Germline values: CDR1 LGHNT, CDR2 FRNRAP. Trimming took 7 bases from V and 5 from J, leaving 8 bases between them. The length of the CDR3 is 11 residues. The CDR3, as DNA: TGTGCTAGTGCAAGCGAGGAGACCCAGTACTTC. Its translation is CASASEETQYF.

The rearrangement links TRBV5-6 to TRBJ1-2, with 7 bases that match TRBD1. V dropped 4 bases and J dropped 8; count of bases not matched to a gene: 11. CDR3 size: 14 residues. Per the germline V gene, CDR1 is SGHDT and CDR2 is YYEEEE. CDR3 sequence reads: CASSLTGTLYGYTF. In DNA form, the CDR3 reads TGTGCCAGCAGCCTGACAGGGACCTTGTACGGCTACACCTTC.

In its sample, this clonotype was seen a few times. This chain uses TRBV5-1 with TRBJ2-3; D is unresolved. Germline CDR1 and CDR2: SGHRS and YFSETQ. This CDR3 has 15 residues. The V gene lost 0 bases and the J gene lost 3 bases, with 11 bases spanning the gap. CDR3 DNA: TGCGCCAGCAGCTTGGGGGTTCCCCAAACAGATACGCAGTATTTT. The encoded protein is CASSLGVPQTDTQYF.

In this sample, this clonotype turned up a few times. The chain combines TRBV27 with TRBJ2-7; D gene unclear. This CDR3 is built from 15 residues. The V end was cut by 5 bases, the J end by 4 bases, with 18 bases between. Germline CDR1 is MNHEY and CDR2 is SMNVEV (reference sequence). The CDR3 nucleotides read TGTGCCAGCAGTCCCATAAACGTGAGGAGATACGAGCAGTACTTC. Its protein product is CASSPINVRRYEQYF.

The J gene is TRBJ2-5, the V gene TRBV7-9, with D tentatively TRBD1 (5 bases). Germline V gene lookup returns CDR1 SEHNR and CDR2 FQNEAQ (reference sequence). The V gene lost 3 bases and the J gene lost 5 bases, with 16 bases spanning the gap. The CDR3 length is 15 residues. As DNA, the CDR3 is TGTGCCAGCAGCTTGGGGCGCAGGGAATGGGAGACCCAGTACTTC. This gives the protein CASSLGRREWETQYF.

This clonotype was found a few times. V is TRBV9 and J is TRBJ2-7; TRBD2 matches at 7 bases. Per the germline V gene, CDR1 is SGDLS and CDR2 is YYNGEE. V shed 0 bases, J shed 5 bases, and the junction held 5 bases outside the gene matches. The CDR3 runs to 14 residues. In DNA form, the CDR3 reads TGTGCCAGCAGCGTAGGGGGCGGGAGCGACGAGCAGTACTTC. Its translation: CASSVGGGSDEQYF.

This clonotype was seen at least ten times. The rearrangement links TRBV18 to TRBJ2-7; 11 bases are shared with TRBD1. Germline CDR1 reads KGHSH; CDR2 reads LQKENI. The CDR3 length is 15 residues. With 6 bases clipped from V and 1 base from J, the junction kept 5 bases outside the gene matches. The CDR3 region is CASSYGQGASYEQYF. DNA of the CDR3: TGTGCCAGCTCTTATGGACAGGGGGCATCCTACGAGCAGTACTTC.

This clonotype has at least ten counts. This chain links TRBV27 with TRBJ2-3; D gene uncertain. Germline V gives CDR1 MNHEY, CDR2 SMNVEV (reference sequence). This CDR3 is 13 amino acids long. Trimming stripped 5 bases from V and 5 bases from J, with 11 bases between. The CDR3 nucleotides read TGTGCCAGCAGTCCTAGGTGGGAAGATACGCAGTATTTT. This encodes CASSPRWEDTQYF.

This clonotype was observed a handful of times. V gene TRBV24-1 combines with J gene TRBJ2-2; 8 positions match TRBD1. Per the germline V gene, CDR1 is KGHDR and CDR2 is SFDVKD. The V and J ends lost 6 bases and 5 bases, in that order; junction bases with no gene match: 7. The CDR3 runs 15 residues. CDR3 nucleotide sequence: TGTGCCACCAGTACCCGGACAGGGAGTACCGGGGAGCTGTTTTTT. Translating it yields CATSTRTGSTGELFF.

This clonotype was seen a few times. This chain links TRBV4-2 with TRBJ2-1; 9 bases align to TRBD2. This CDR3 comprises 15 residues. Per germline, CDR1 LGHNA and CDR2 YNFKEQ. The V gene end was trimmed by 3 bases and the J gene end by 3 bases; junction bases not matched to a gene: 3. The DNA for the CDR3 is TGTGCCAGCAGCCAGGCTAGCGGGATCTACAATGAGCAGTTCTTC. Translation: CASSQASGIYNEQFF.

The chain recombines TRBV5-5 with TRBJ1-6, with D possibly being TRBD1 (5 bases). Germline V CDR1 and CDR2: SGHKS, YYEKEE (reference sequence). There are 16 residues in the CDR3. V lost 1 base, J lost 0 bases, and 8 bases lay in between. DNA of the CDR3: TGTGCCAGCAGCTTGTCGGGGGGCTCCTATAATTCACCCCTCCACTTT. This codes for CASSLSGGSYNSPLHF.

The J gene is TRBJ2-2, the V gene TRBV12-3 or TRBV12-4, with 7 bases identical to TRBD1. Trimming removed 4 bases from V and 6 bases from J; junction bases left unmatched: 8. The length of the CDR3 is 15 residues. The DNA for the CDR3 is TGTGCCAGCAGTTGGGAGACAGGGTACTCCGGGGAGCTGTTTTTT. Protein: CASSWETGYSGELFF.

V is TRBV7-2 and J is TRBJ1-1; 12 bases align to TRBD1. Germline loops: CDR1 SGHTA, CDR2 FQGNSA. The CDR3 is 18 residues long. V lost 6 bases, J lost 0 bases, and 11 bases stayed unmatched. CDR3 DNA: TGTGCCAGCAGAGCCGGTTTGGGACAGGGGGCAGTGAACACTGAAGCTTTCTTT. Translated: CASRAGLGQGAVNTEAFF.

This rearrangement joins TRBV9 to TRBJ2-3; 10 bases line up with TRBD2. V trimming: 5 bases; J trimming: 4 bases; junction bases outside the gene matches: 10. The CDR3 extends over 16 amino acids. Germline V gene data show CDR1 as SGDLS and CDR2 as YYNGEE. CDR3 in amino acids: CASSAESGRAADTQYF. The CDR3 DNA reads as TGTGCCAGCAGTGCGGAGAGCGGGAGGGCTGCAGATACGCAGTATTTT.

In this sample, this clonotype turned up many times. The chain couples TRBV5-1 to TRBJ2-1, with TRBD2 identical over 11 bases. The V gene end was trimmed by 4 bases and the J gene end by 5 bases; junction bases not matched to a gene: 2. The CDR3 is made up of 14 amino acids. Per the germline V gene, CDR1 is SGHRS and CDR2 is YFSETQ. The CDR3 loop reads CASSPGLADNEQFF. The CDR3 DNA reads as TGCGCCAGCAGCCCGGGACTAGCGGACAATGAGCAGTTCTTC.

In its sample, this clonotype was seen a few times. This chain joins TRBV12-3 or TRBV12-4 and TRBJ1-3; TRBD1 is a possible D gene (5 bases). With 2 bases removed from V and 0 bases from J, the gap between germline ends came to 8 bases. This CDR3 has 15 residues. This CDR3 is CASSLQGSSGNTIYF. The CDR3 region has the DNA TGTGCCAGCAGTTTACAGGGTAGCTCTGGAAACACCATATATTTT.

CDR3 nucleotides: TGTGCCAGCAGCGCCCCGCCCCGAGGATATGAGCAGTTCTTC. It yields the protein CASSAPPRGYEQFF. V and J are TRBV7-2 and TRBJ2-1; D ambiguous. Germline assignment: CDR1 SGHTA and CDR2 FQGNSA. V gave up 5 bases and J gave up 8 bases, with 16 bases separating them. The CDR3 runs to 14 residues. The variable domain in full, with the rest retrieved from reference TRBV7-2 and TRBJ2-1, is GAGVSQSPSNKVTEKGKDVELRCDPISGHTALYWYRQSLGQGLEFLIYFQGNSAPDKSGLPSDRFSAERTGGSVSTLTIQRTQQEDSAVYLCASSAPPRGYEQFFGPGTRLTVL.